The 18 T cell receptor beta chains given below trace back to one sample, sequenced in a study of CD8 T cells in Susac syndrome. Reverse transcription of about 0.45 to 1 ug RNA was performed with random hexamers. MiXCR was run by TCRdb on the immunoSEQ multiplex PCR reads, yielding one entry per CDR3 protein. The sample includes roughly 110,000 distinct CDR3 sequences, about nine tenths of them seen just once. The sequencing input was CD4+ T cells from PBMCs. These receptors all stem from a human donor in good health.

The chain links TRBV6-6 to TRBJ1-1; 11 bases align to TRBD1. The trim removed 1 base at V and 4 bases at J, leaving 5 bases unmatched. Germline-derived CDR1 and CDR2 are MNHNY and SVGAGI (reference sequence). The CDR3 sequence is 16 residues long. The CDR3 is CASSYFGQGASTEAFF. CDR3 DNA sequence: TGTGCCAGCAGTTACTTTGGACAGGGGGCGAGCACTGAAGCTTTCTTT.

The chain has TRBV28 and TRBJ2-5; 9 positions match TRBD2. V was pared by 5 bases and J by 2 bases, with 12 bases of the junction left unmatched. The CDR3 sequence is 17 residues long. CDR1 and CDR2 from the germline V gene are MDHEN and SYDVKM. DNA for the CDR3: TGTGCCAGCAGTACCCCGGCGGGAGGGCCCTTTCAAGAGACCCAGTACTTC. Translating it yields CASSTPAGGPFQETQYF. The variable domain in full, completed from reference TRBV28 and TRBJ2-5, reads DVKVTQSSRYLVKRTGEKVFLECVQDMDHENMFWYRQDPGLGLRLIYFSYDVKMKEKGDIPEGYSVSREKKERFSLILESASTNQTSMYLCASSTPAGGPFQETQYFGPGTRLLVL.

This clonotype has only a few counts. The chain employs TRBV29-1 and TRBJ1-1; D uncertain. This CDR3 comprises 13 residues. The germline gives CDR1 SQVTM, CDR2 ANQGSEA. V was pared by 5 bases and J by 0 bases, with 10 bases between. The CDR3 loop reads CSVFGRMNTEAFF. In DNA, the CDR3 is TGCAGCGTTTTCGGCCGAATGAACACTGAAGCTTTCTTT.

This clonotype has only one observation. This chain joins TRBV12-3 or TRBV12-4 and TRBJ1-5; D is possibly TRBD1 (6 bases). This CDR3 comprises 13 residues. V was cut by 4 bases and J by 6 bases, with 10 bases left in between. The CDR3 DNA follows: TGTGCCAGCAGTTCAGGGGTTGGTCAGCCCCAGCATTTT. Translating it yields CASSSGVGQPQHF.

This clonotype has a handful of counts. V usage is TRBV13 and J usage is TRBJ1-1; D unclear. Trimming cost V 3 bases and J 2 bases, with 7 bases left between them. Germline loops: CDR1 PRHDT, CDR2 FYEKMQ (reference sequence). The CDR3 loop spans 13 amino acids. In DNA, the CDR3 is TGTGCCAGCAGCTTGGAACCCAACACTGAAGCTTTCTTT. Amino acids: CASSLEPNTEAFF.

The gene calls are TRBV19 and TRBJ1-1; TRBD1 is a possible D gene (5 bases). Per germline, CDR1 LNHDA and CDR2 SQIVND (reference sequence). V was trimmed by 3 bases and J by 5 bases, leaving 13 bases between them. The length of the CDR3 is 14 residues. Here the CDR3 reads CASSIEAGKTEAFF. The CDR3 DNA reads TGTGCCAGTAGTATCGAGGCAGGGAAAACTGAAGCTTTCTTT. The full variable domain, with the rest looked up from reference TRBV19 and TRBJ1-1, is DGGITQSPKYLFRKEGQNVTLSCEQNLNHDAMYWYRQDPGQGLRLIYYSQIVNDFQKGDIAEGYSVSREKKESFPLTVTSAQKNPTAFYLCASSIEAGKTEAFFGQGTRLTVV.

The chain recombines TRBV29-1 with TRBJ1-1; 7 nucleotides line up with TRBD1. The ends lost 1 base at V and 0 bases at J; junction bases unmatched: 5. Germline V gene sequence: CDR1 SQVTM, CDR2 ANQGSEA. CDR3 size: 15 residues. This chain's CDR3 is CSVEAPDRLNTEAFF. CDR3 sequence (DNA): TGCAGCGTTGAAGCTCCGGACAGGTTGAACACTGAAGCTTTCTTT.

This clonotype was detected only once. The chain links TRBV7-9 to TRBJ2-2; D is uncertain. CDR1 SEHNR and CDR2 FQNEAQ come from the germline V gene (reference sequence). Trimming cost V 2 bases and J 0 bases, with 10 bases left between them. The CDR3 has 16 residues. CDR3 DNA sequence: TGTGCCAGCAGCTTACTCCACAGAGCGAACACCGGGGAGCTGTTTTTT. Translated: CASSLLHRANTGELFF.

In DNA, the CDR3 is TGTGCCAGCAGCTTACCCGTCAGGACCGAGGAGAACTATGGCTACACCTTC. Amino acid sequence: CASSLPVRTEENYGYTF. The V call is TRBV7-9, the J call TRBJ1-2, with unresolved D. The CDR3 is 17 residues long. V shed 2 bases and J shed 2 bases, with 18 bases lying between them. The V gene's germline CDR1 is SEHNR and CDR2 FQNEAQ (reference sequence).

This chain uses TRBV20-1 with TRBJ2-3; 7 bases match TRBD2. Trimming took 0 bases from V and 5 from J; bases not matched to a gene: 11. This CDR3 spans 16 amino acids. Germline CDR1 reads DFQATT; CDR2 reads SNEGSKA (reference sequence). CDR3 sequence: CSARDPGGPREDTQYF. The CDR3 coding sequence is TGCAGTGCTAGAGATCCGGGGGGACCCCGGGAAGATACGCAGTATTTT.

J is TRBJ2-2 and V is TRBV5-1; no clear D. The CDR3 contains 15 residues. The V gene lost 0 bases and the J gene lost 3 bases, with 9 bases spanning the gap. CDR1 and CDR2 from the germline V gene are SGHRS and YFSETQ. CDR3 sequence (DNA): TGCGCCAGCAGCTTGGCACCGGGCGACACCGGGGAGCTGTTTTTT. Translating it yields CASSLAPGDTGELFF.

The rearrangement links TRBV11-2 to TRBJ2-5; D is uncertain. The CDR3 is 14 amino acids. V was cut by 3 bases and J by 4 bases, with 12 bases left in between. Per germline, CDR1 SGHAT and CDR2 FQNNGV. For the CDR3, the DNA is TGTGCCAGCAGCTTTTCCGCCGCAGGAGAGACCCAGTACTTC. It codes for CASSFSAAGETQYF.

The gene calls are TRBV6-2 or TRBV6-3 and TRBJ2-4; D not resolved. The V end lost 2 bases, the J end lost 0 bases, and 11 bases lay between the germline ends. CDR3 size: 16 residues. CDR1 is MNHEY and CDR2 is SVGEGT in the germline V gene. The CDR3 loop reads CASSYPVWRAKNIQYF. The CDR3 bases are TGTGCCAGCAGTTACCCCGTCTGGCGAGCCAAAAACATTCAGTACTTC.

CDR3 sequence (DNA): TGTGCCAGCAGCTTAGTTCCTCTTGCGGGAGGCACAGATACGCAGTATTTT. Protein product: CASSLVPLAGGTDTQYF. The chain is built from TRBV11-1 and TRBJ2-3; 7 positions match TRBD2. CDR1 and CDR2 from the germline V gene are SGHAT and FQDESV (reference sequence). Unmatched junction bases numbered 8, after V lost 1 base and J lost 1 base. The length of the CDR3 is 17 residues. Looking up the rest from reference TRBV11-1 and TRBJ2-3 gives the full variable domain: EAEVAQSPRYKITEKSQAVAFWCDPISGHATLYWYRQILGQGPELLVQFQDESVVDDSQLPKDRFSAERLKGVDSTLKIQPAELGDSAMYLCASSLVPLAGGTDTQYFGPGTRLTVL.

The DNA of the CDR3 is TGTGCCAGCAGCGGTACCGATGGTGTAAGGCCCTACGAGCAGTACTTC. It specifies CASSGTDGVRPYEQYF. This chain uses TRBV7-9 with TRBJ2-7; D not resolved. Germline V gene lookup returns CDR1 SEHNR and CDR2 FQNEAQ (reference sequence). The CDR3 is 16 residues long. V dropped 5 bases and J dropped 2 bases, with 19 bases sitting between them. Drawing the rest from reference TRBV7-9 and TRBJ2-7, the complete variable domain is DTGVSQNPRHKITKRGQNVTFRCDPISEHNRLYWYRQTLGQGPEFLTYFQNEAQLEKSRLLSDRFSAERPKGSFSTLEIQRTEQGDSAMYLCASSGTDGVRPYEQYFGPGTRLTVT.

The chain has TRBV5-1 and TRBJ2-3, with 7 bases lining up with TRBD2. This CDR3 has 15 residues. After removal of 4 bases from V and 2 bases from J, the junction contained 7 bases not matched to a gene. CDR1 SGHRS and CDR2 YFSETQ come from the germline V gene. CDR3: CASSPGLDYTDTQYF. The CDR3 DNA reads TGCGCCAGCAGCCCCGGACTAGACTACACAGATACGCAGTATTTT.

V is TRBV9 and J is TRBJ1-1; TRBD1 matches 8 bases. CDR3 length: 15 amino acids. Losses at the gene ends were 4 bases for V and 3 bases for J; bases not matched to a gene: 8. Germline V gives CDR1 SGDLS, CDR2 YYNGEE. CDR3 protein: CASSSRQGPHTEAFF. Written as DNA, the CDR3 is TGTGCCAGCAGCTCCAGACAGGGGCCCCACACTGAAGCTTTCTTT.

The V gene is TRBV7-9, the J gene TRBJ2-7; D remains ambiguous. V lost 2 bases, J lost 5 bases, and 13 bases lay in between. From germline, CDR1 is SEHNR and CDR2 FQNEAQ (reference sequence). The CDR3 totals 14 residues. CDR3 nucleotide sequence: TGTGCCAGCAGCTTAATAGTAGGGTCCAACGAGCAGTACTTC. Translated: CASSLIVGSNEQYF.